This T cell receptor (beta chain) was obtained from a study of response to subunit inactivated influenza vaccine. Findings of the study overall: After each seasonal influenza vaccination, few new T cells are recruited, the authors suggested.

TCRdb re-called the RT-PCR reads through MiXCR, storing one row per CDR3 protein. Seen here are fewer than 750,000 distinct CDR3 sequences, roughly 15% observed once, and the top ten hold 11%. Germline loops: CDR1 SGHTA, CDR2 FQGNSA. The V gene lost 3 bases and the J gene lost 5 bases, with 20 bases spanning the gap. This CDR3 comprises 17 residues. There are a few counts of this clonotype. Antigen: not known. Sequenced material: PBMCs from blood, taken 11 to 12 days after vaccination. V gene TRBV7-2 combines with J gene TRBJ1-5; TRBD1 is a possible D gene (6 bases). This TCR was recovered from a man aged 45-65 years who received an inactivated influenza vaccine. This CDR3 reads CASSFIGGEDRDQPQHF. CDR3 bases: TGTGCCAGCAGCTTTATAGGGGGAGAAGACCGAGATCAGCCCCAGCATTTT.